One and the same sample provided the 28 T cell receptor beta chains below, sequenced in a study of beta chain features in type 1 diabetes. The whole isolated RNA underwent reverse transcription, so sequencing captured expressed TCRB transcripts. The assay was immunoSEQ multiplex PCR, and TCRdb's table has in-frame clones only and misses some. The table records under 400,000 clones, over 9.5% of them present only once. The sequenced sample was naive CD4+ T cells from blood. The receptors were gathered from a man aged 18 to 30 in good health.

The chain links TRBV18 to TRBJ2-6; TRBD1 aligns across 9 bases. Germline CDR1 is KGHSH and CDR2 is LQKENI. The CDR3 covers 19 residues. The junction had 10 bases not matched to a gene; V was cut back by 3 bases and J by 1 base. CDR3 nucleotides: TGTGCCAGCTCACCTCTGGCGGGACAGGGAATTTCTGGGGCCAACGTCCTGACTTTC. Its protein is CASSPLAGQGISGANVLTF.

This clone was observed a handful of times. This chain links TRBV30 with TRBJ2-1; D gene uncertain. The germline CDR1 and CDR2 sequences are GTSNPN and SVGIG (reference sequence). The CDR3 is made up of 10 amino acids. With 4 bases removed from V and 8 bases from J, the gap between germline ends came to 6 bases. The CDR3 is CAWKRHEQFF. The CDR3 DNA sequence: TGTGCCTGGAAGAGGCATGAGCAGTTCTTC.

The chain has TRBV6-5 and TRBJ2-5; D gene ambiguous. The CDR3 consists of 15 residues. Deletions cut 0 bases from V and 1 base from J, with 9 bases between. Per the germline V gene, CDR1 is MNHEY and CDR2 is SVGAGI. The CDR3 loop is CASSYSQVTQETQYF. The DNA for the CDR3 is TGTGCCAGCAGTTACTCGCAGGTGACCCAAGAGACCCAGTACTTC.

This chain connects TRBV27 to TRBJ1-5; a weak D match, TRBD1 (6 bases). The CDR3 spans 14 residues. Trimming shortened V by 1 base and J by 5 bases, and 9 bases separated the two germline ends. The germline V gene encodes CDR1 MNHEY and CDR2 SMNVEV (reference sequence). The CDR3 is CASSLFQGHQPQHF. CDR3 nucleotide sequence: TGTGCCAGCAGTTTATTCCAGGGGCATCAGCCCCAGCATTTT.

This chain connects TRBV30 to TRBJ2-7; weak D call: TRBD2 (6 bases). There are 14 residues in the CDR3. The V and J ends lost 4 bases and 2 bases respectively, with 15 bases between them. Germline CDR1 reads GTSNPN; CDR2 reads SVGIG (reference sequence). CDR3 in amino acids: CAWTGRGTTYEQYF. CDR3 DNA sequence: TGTGCCTGGACGGGCCGGGGGACCACCTACGAGCAGTACTTC.

The chain combines TRBV18 with TRBJ2-1; 9 nucleotides align to TRBD1. V lost 3 bases to trimming and J lost 8 bases; unmatched junction nucleotides: 14. The CDR3 consists of 17 residues. From germline, CDR1 is KGHSH and CDR2 LQKENI. The CDR3 loop reads CASSPTPGQGNVDEQFF. For the CDR3, the DNA is TGTGCCAGCTCACCGACGCCGGGACAGGGAAATGTAGATGAGCAGTTCTTC.

This clone appeared a few times. V is TRBV6-5 and J is TRBJ2-1, with no clear D. V lost 0 bases and J lost 3, with 6 bases in between. The CDR3 extends over 14 amino acids. CDR1 and CDR2 (germline): MNHEY, SVGAGI. This CDR3 reads CASSYSVSYNEQFF. CDR3 in DNA: TGTGCCAGCAGTTACTCCGTTAGCTACAATGAGCAGTTCTTC.

This clone came up a few times. This chain joins TRBV7-9 and TRBJ2-1; D gene unclear. CDR3 length: 12 residues. Deletions cut 5 bases from V and 8 bases from J, with 10 bases between. Germline V CDR1 and CDR2: SEHNR, FQNEAQ (reference sequence). The CDR3 region has the DNA TGTGCCAGCAGCCTCGCAGTCGATGAGCAGTTCTTC. Its translation: CASSLAVDEQFF.

The gene calls are TRBV20-1 and TRBJ2-7; the D is unclear. Germline lookup yields CDR1 DFQATT and CDR2 SNEGSKA (reference sequence). The CDR3 is 10 residues long. The ends were cut back, 4 bases at V and 9 bases at J, with 10 bases in the middle. The CDR3 reads CSAKSETQYF. The DNA of the CDR3 is TGCAGTGCTAAGTCGGAGACGCAGTACTTC.

The V and J genes are TRBV19 and TRBJ1-2, with D hard to call. V was clipped by 3 bases and J by 2 bases, with 7 bases between them. The germline gives CDR1 LNHDA, CDR2 SQIVND (reference sequence). This CDR3 is 13 amino acids long. The CDR3 coding sequence is TGTGCCAGTAGTATCACAGAGAACTATGGCTACACCTTC. This codes for CASSITENYGYTF. Full variable domain (missing parts from reference TRBV19 and TRBJ1-2): DGGITQSPKYLFRKEGQNVTLSCEQNLNHDAMYWYRQDPGQGLRLIYYSQIVNDFQKGDIAEGYSVSREKKESFPLTVTSAQKNPTAFYLCASSITENYGYTFGSGTRLTVV.

The rearrangement links TRBV11-2 to TRBJ2-3, with TRBD2 matching 9 bases. Losses at the gene ends were 2 bases for V and 4 bases for J; bases not matched to a gene: 7. Germline V gives CDR1 SGHAT, CDR2 FQNNGV. The CDR3 contains 16 residues. CDR3 bases: TGTGCCAGCAGCTTACTCCCAGCGGGGGGTGCAGATACGCAGTATTTT. Protein sequence: CASSLLPAGGADTQYF. The full variable domain, with the rest looked up from reference TRBV11-2 and TRBJ2-3, is EAGVAQSPRYKIIEKRQSVAFWCNPISGHATLYWYQQILGQGPKLLIQFQNNGVVDDSQLPKDRFSAERLKGVDSTLKIQPAKLEDSAVYLCASSLLPAGGADTQYFGPGTRLTVL.

The chain has TRBV7-2 and TRBJ2-4; no reliable D call. CDR1 and CDR2 from the germline V gene are SGHTA and FQGNSA. The CDR3 spans 14 residues. V dropped 1 base and J dropped 6 bases, with 10 bases sitting between them. The CDR3 nucleotides read TGTGCCAGCAGCTTAGTGGCGTCAGGAAACATTCAGTACTTC. Translated: CASSLVASGNIQYF.

This clone was picked up a small number of times. The gene calls are TRBV29-1 and TRBJ1-1; D call uncertain. The germline V gene has CDR1 SQVTM and CDR2 ANQGSEA. V was cut by 5 bases and J by 0 bases, with 13 bases left in between. This CDR3 contains 14 residues. In nucleotides, the CDR3 is TGCAGCGTTAGGGAGGGCCCCCTGAACACTGAAGCTTTCTTT. Its translation: CSVREGPLNTEAFF.

V and J are TRBV28 and TRBJ1-5, with 11 bases aligning to TRBD1. This CDR3 contains 17 residues. Germline-derived CDR1 and CDR2 are MDHEN and SYDVKM. The V and J ends lost 2 bases and 6 bases, in that order; junction bases with no gene match: 9. The CDR3 is CASSLRTGGLSSQPQHF. In nucleotides, the CDR3 is TGTGCCAGCAGTTTAAGGACAGGGGGCCTTAGTAGTCAGCCCCAGCATTTT.

The rearrangement uses TRBV5-1 and TRBJ1-1, with D perhaps matching TRBD1 (6 bases). Germline V CDR1 and CDR2: SGHRS, YFSETQ. V lost 4 bases, J lost 4 bases, and 17 bases lay in between. CDR3 length equals 15 residues. Here the CDR3 DNA reads TGCGCCAGCAGCCCTGGGACATCGCTGAGCACTGAAGCTTTCTTT. Translation: CASSPGTSLSTEAFF.

V is TRBV28 and J is TRBJ2-1; D perhaps matches TRBD2 (7 bases). The CDR3 is made up of 15 amino acids. Germline V gene sequence: CDR1 MDHEN, CDR2 SYDVKM. V lost 6 bases to trimming and J lost 5 bases, with 17 bases between them. The CDR3: CASRQQGGGNNEQFF. The CDR3 nucleotides read TGTGCCAGCAGACAACAGGGAGGGGGTAACAATGAGCAGTTCTTC.

The gene calls are TRBV14 and TRBJ2-3; 10 bases are shared with TRBD2. Trimming removed 6 bases from V and 1 base from J; junction bases left unmatched: 13. CDR3 length equals 18 residues. Per germline, CDR1 SGHDN and CDR2 FVKESK. The CDR3 is CASSQALAGVFRTDTQYF. The CDR3 nucleotides read TGTGCCAGCAGTCAGGCCCTAGCGGGAGTTTTCCGCACAGATACGCAGTATTTT.

This chain connects TRBV9 to TRBJ2-7; 8 bases are shared with TRBD1. Per germline, CDR1 SGDLS and CDR2 YYNGEE. This CDR3 is 14 amino acids long. The V and J ends lost 2 bases and 3 bases, in that order; junction bases with no gene match: 4. CDR3 sequence (DNA): TGTGCCAGCAGCGTGACCGGGACAGGCTACGAGCAGTACTTC. It translates to CASSVTGTGYEQYF. Combining the CDR3 with reference TRBV9 and TRBJ2-7 gives the whole variable domain DSGVTQTPKHLITATGQRVTLRCSPRSGDLSVYWYQQSLDQGLQFLIQYYNGEERAKGNILERFSAQQFPDLHSELNLSSLELGDSALYFCASSVTGTGYEQYFGPGTRLTVT.

This clone has only a few counts. The chain couples TRBV5-6 to TRBJ1-6; D perhaps matches TRBD1 (5 bases). The CDR3 is made up of 14 amino acids. Trimming pared 1 base from V and 8 bases from J, leaving 10 bases between. Germline V gene data show CDR1 as SGHDT and CDR2 as YYEEEE. CDR3 DNA: TGTGCCAGCAGCTTGTGGGGGGAGGATTCACCCCTCCACTTT. This gives the protein CASSLWGEDSPLHF.

The chain has TRBV28 and TRBJ2-7; D might be TRBD2 (6 bases). The V gene's germline CDR1 is MDHEN and CDR2 SYDVKM. V lost 2 bases, J lost 2 bases, and 10 bases lay in between. The CDR3 runs to 14 residues. In nucleotides, the CDR3 is TGTGCCAGCAGTTTAGGGGGGAAAACCTACGAGCAGTACTTC. It is translated as CASSLGGKTYEQYF.

The chain has TRBV5-1 and TRBJ1-2, with 7 nucleotides matching TRBD1. The ends lost 4 bases at V and 0 bases at J; junction bases unmatched: 3. Germline V gene lookup returns CDR1 SGHRS and CDR2 YFSETQ. The CDR3 totals 14 residues. Here the CDR3 DNA reads TGCGCCAGCAGCACCGGACAGGCTAACTATGGCTACACCTTC. Translated: CASSTGQANYGYTF.

The chain carries TRBV30 and TRBJ2-5; 7 bases line up with TRBD2. The trim removed 2 bases at V and 5 bases at J, leaving 11 bases unmatched. The length of the CDR3 is 15 residues. Per the germline V gene, CDR1 is GTSNPN and CDR2 is SVGIG (reference sequence). The CDR3 DNA follows: TGTGCCTGGAGTACGACTAGCTACCCCCGGGAGACCCAGTACTTC. This encodes CAWSTTSYPRETQYF.

In its sample, this clone was seen a few times. The gene calls are TRBV5-1 and TRBJ1-1; no firm D call. The CDR3 contains 15 residues. Deletions cut 0 bases from V and 1 base from J, with 10 bases between. Germline assignment: CDR1 SGHRS and CDR2 YFSETQ. The CDR3 protein is CASSLVSARNTEAFF. The CDR3 DNA sequence: TGCGCCAGCAGCTTGGTTTCAGCGCGGAACACTGAAGCTTTCTTT.

Of note for this clone: Its ends do not fully match the called genes, so a read error is possible. The CDR3, as DNA: TGCAGCGTTCCGCGACACAGGTTGGGGCCTGTCTTC. This sequence encodes CSVPRHRLGPVF. The chain employs TRBV29-1 and TRBJ2-1; possible D gene TRBD1, 5 bases. The CDR3 loop spans 12 amino acids. Germline loops: CDR1 SQVTM, CDR2 ANQGSEA.

V usage is TRBV4-3 and J usage is TRBJ2-3; 14 nucleotides align to TRBD2. The V and J ends lost 3 bases and 5 bases, in that order; junction bases with no gene match: 19. The CDR3 is made up of 21 amino acids. Looked up from germline, CDR1 is LGHNA and CDR2 is YSLEER. CDR3 in DNA: TGCGCCAGCAGCCAGGGTCTCAAGTCCCTGGGACTAGCGGGAGCGGTAGATACGCAGTATTTT. Translated, it gives CASSQGLKSLGLAGAVDTQYF.

V is TRBV10-3 and J is TRBJ1-1; 11 bases line up with TRBD1. The V and J ends lost 3 bases and 5 bases, in that order; junction bases with no gene match: 5. Germline CDR1 reads ENHRY; CDR2 reads SYGVKD. The CDR3 covers 15 residues. The CDR3 region is CAISDTGTGGTEAFF. DNA for the CDR3: TGTGCCATCAGTGATACCGGGACAGGGGGTACTGAAGCTTTCTTT.

This clone was detected a few times. This chain uses TRBV9 with TRBJ2-2; D perhaps matches TRBD1 (5 bases). This CDR3 has 17 amino acids. The germline gives CDR1 SGDLS, CDR2 YYNGEE. Trimming removed 0 bases at V and 5 bases at J, with 17 bases between. The CDR3 coding sequence is TGTGCCAGCAGCGTAGAAGGGTCACGTAAGGGGACCGGGGAGCTGTTTTTT. It translates to CASSVEGSRKGTGELFF.

The chain is built from TRBV25-1 and TRBJ2-5; D gene ambiguous. The CDR3 has 13 residues. CDR1 and CDR2 (germline): MGHDK, SYGVNS. The V and J ends lost 4 bases and 2 bases respectively, with 8 bases between them. CDR3 loop: CASSGFGQETQYF. The CDR3 DNA reads TGTGCCAGCAGTGGTTTCGGGCAAGAGACCCAGTACTTC.